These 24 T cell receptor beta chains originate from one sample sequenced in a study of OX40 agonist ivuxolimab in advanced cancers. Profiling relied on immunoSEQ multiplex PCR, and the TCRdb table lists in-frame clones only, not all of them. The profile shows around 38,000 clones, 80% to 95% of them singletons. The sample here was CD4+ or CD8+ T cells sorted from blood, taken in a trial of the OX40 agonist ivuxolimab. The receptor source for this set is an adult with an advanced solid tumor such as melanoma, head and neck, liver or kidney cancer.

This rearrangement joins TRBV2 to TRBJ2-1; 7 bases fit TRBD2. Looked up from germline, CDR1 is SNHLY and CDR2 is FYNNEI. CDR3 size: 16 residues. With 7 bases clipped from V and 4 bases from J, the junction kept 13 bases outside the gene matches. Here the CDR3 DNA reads TGTGCCAGCACCCAACGGGGAACTAGCGCTTACAATGAGCAGTTCTTC. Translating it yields CASTQRGTSAYNEQFF.

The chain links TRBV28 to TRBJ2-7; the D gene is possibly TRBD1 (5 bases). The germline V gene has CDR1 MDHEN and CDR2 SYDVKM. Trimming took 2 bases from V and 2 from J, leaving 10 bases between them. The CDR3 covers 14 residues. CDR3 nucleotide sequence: TGTGCCAGCAGTTTAGGGGCCGGGCCCTACGAGCAGTACTTC. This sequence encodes CASSLGAGPYEQYF. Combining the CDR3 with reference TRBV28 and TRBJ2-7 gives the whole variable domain DVKVTQSSRYLVKRTGEKVFLECVQDMDHENMFWYRQDPGLGLRLIYFSYDVKMKEKGDIPEGYSVSREKKERFSLILESASTNQTSMYLCASSLGAGPYEQYFGPGTRLTVT.

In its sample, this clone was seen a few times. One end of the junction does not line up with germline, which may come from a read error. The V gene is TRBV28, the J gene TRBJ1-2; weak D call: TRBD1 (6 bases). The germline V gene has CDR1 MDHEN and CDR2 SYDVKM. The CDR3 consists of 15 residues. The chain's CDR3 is CASSFGTRQESDYCF. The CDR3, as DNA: TGTGCCAGCAGTTTCGGCACACGACAGGAGTCGGACTACTGCTTC.

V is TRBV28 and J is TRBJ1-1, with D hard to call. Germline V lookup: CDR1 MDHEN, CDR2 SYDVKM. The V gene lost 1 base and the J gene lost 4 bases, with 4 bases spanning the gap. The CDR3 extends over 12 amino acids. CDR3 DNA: TGTGCCAGCAGTTTATACCGCACTGAAGCTTTCTTT. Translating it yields CASSLYRTEAFF.

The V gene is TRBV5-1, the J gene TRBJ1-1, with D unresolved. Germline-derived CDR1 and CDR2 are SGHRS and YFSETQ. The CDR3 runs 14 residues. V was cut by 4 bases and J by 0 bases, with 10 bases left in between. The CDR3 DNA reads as TGCGCCAGCAGCCTTTACAGTATGAACACTGAAGCTTTCTTT. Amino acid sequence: CASSLYSMNTEAFF.

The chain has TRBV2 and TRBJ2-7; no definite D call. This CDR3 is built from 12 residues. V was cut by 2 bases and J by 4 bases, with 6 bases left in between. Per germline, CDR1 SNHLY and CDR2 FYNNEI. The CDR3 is CASSESRYEQYF. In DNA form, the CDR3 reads TGTGCCAGCAGTGAATCCAGATACGAGCAGTACTTC.

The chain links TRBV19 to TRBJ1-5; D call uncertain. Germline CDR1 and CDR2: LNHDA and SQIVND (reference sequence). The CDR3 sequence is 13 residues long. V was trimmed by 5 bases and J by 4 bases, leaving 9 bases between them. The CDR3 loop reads CASSFGLNQPQHF. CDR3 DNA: TGTGCCAGTAGTTTTGGCCTTAATCAGCCCCAGCATTTT.

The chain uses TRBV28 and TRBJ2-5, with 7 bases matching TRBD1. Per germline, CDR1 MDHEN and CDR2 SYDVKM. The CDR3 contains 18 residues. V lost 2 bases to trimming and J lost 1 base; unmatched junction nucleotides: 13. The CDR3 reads CASSLGDRAGGFQETQYF. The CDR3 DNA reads TGTGCCAGCAGTTTAGGGGACCGGGCAGGGGGATTCCAAGAGACCCAGTACTTC.

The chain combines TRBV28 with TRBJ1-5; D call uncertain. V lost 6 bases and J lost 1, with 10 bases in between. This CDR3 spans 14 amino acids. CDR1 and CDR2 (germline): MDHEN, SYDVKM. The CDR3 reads CASSPLQSNQPQHF. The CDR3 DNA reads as TGTGCCAGCAGCCCCCTTCAAAGCAATCAGCCCCAGCATTTT.

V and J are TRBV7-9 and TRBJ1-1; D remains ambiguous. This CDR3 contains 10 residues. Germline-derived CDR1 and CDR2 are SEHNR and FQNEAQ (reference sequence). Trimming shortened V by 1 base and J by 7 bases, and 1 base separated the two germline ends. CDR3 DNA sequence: TGTGCCAGCAGCTTAGTTGAAGCTTTCTTT. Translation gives CASSLVEAFF.

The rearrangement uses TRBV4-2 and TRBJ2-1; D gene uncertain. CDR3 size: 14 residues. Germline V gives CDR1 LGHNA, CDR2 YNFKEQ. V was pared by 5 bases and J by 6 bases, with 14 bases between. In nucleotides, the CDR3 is TGTGCCAGCAGCAAACAGAAGAACACCAATGAGCAGTTCTTC. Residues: CASSKQKNTNEQFF.

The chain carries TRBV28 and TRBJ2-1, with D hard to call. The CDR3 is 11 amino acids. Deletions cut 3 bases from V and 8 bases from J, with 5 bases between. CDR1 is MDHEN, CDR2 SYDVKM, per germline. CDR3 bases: TGTGCCAGCAGTTTGCTCCATGAGCAGTTCTTC. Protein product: CASSLLHEQFF.

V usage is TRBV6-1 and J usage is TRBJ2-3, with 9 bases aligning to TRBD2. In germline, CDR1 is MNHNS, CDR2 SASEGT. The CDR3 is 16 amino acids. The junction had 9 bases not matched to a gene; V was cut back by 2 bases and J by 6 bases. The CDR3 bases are TGTGCCAGCAGTGAAAAGGCAGCGGGAGGTTTCGATACGCAGTATTTT. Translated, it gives CASSEKAAGGFDTQYF.

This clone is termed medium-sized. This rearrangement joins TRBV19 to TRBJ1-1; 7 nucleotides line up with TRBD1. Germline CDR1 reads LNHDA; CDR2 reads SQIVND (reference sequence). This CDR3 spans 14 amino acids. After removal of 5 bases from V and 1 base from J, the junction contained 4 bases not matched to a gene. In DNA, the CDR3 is TGTGCCAGTAGTGGGAGGACAGGGAACACTGAAGCTTTCTTT. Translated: CASSGRTGNTEAFF. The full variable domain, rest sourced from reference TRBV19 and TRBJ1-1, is DGGITQSPKYLFRKEGQNVTLSCEQNLNHDAMYWYRQDPGQGLRLIYYSQIVNDFQKGDIAEGYSVSREKKESFPLTVTSAQKNPTAFYLCASSGRTGNTEAFFGQGTRLTVV.

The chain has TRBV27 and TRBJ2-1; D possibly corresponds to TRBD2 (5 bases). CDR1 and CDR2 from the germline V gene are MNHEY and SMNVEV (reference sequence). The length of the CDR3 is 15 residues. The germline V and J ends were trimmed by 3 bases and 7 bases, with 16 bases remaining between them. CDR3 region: CASSLWATRRNEQFF. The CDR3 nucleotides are TGTGCCAGCAGTTTGTGGGCCACTAGAAGGAATGAGCAGTTCTTC.

The CDR3 loop reads CASTPFSGLAHETQYF. The CDR3 DNA reads TGTGCCAGCACCCCCTTTAGCGGACTAGCGCACGAGACCCAGTACTTC. The chain couples TRBV6-6 to TRBJ2-5; 9 nucleotides line up with TRBD2. The CDR3 totals 16 residues. Per germline, CDR1 MNHNY and CDR2 SVGAGI (reference sequence). Trimming removed 7 bases from V and 5 bases from J; junction bases left unmatched: 14.

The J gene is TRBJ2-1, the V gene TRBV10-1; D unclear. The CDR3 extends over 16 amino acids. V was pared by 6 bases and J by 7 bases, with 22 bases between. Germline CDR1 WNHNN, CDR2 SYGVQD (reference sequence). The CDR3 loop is CASRLLRVKGLNEQFF. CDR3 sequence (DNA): TGCGCCAGCAGATTACTTAGAGTCAAAGGCCTTAATGAGCAGTTCTTC.

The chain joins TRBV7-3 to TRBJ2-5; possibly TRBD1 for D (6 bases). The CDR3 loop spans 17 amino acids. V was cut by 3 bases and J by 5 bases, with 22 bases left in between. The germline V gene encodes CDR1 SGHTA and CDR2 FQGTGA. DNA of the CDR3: TGTGCCAGCAGCTTTCCAAGAGTTAAGGGGGTGAGGGAGACCCAGTACTTC. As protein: CASSFPRVKGVRETQYF.

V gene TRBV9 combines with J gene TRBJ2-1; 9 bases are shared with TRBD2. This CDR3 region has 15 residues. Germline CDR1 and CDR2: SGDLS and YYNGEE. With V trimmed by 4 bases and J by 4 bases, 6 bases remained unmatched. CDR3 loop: CASSISGSGYNEQFF. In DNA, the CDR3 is TGTGCCAGCAGCATTAGCGGGAGCGGGTACAATGAGCAGTTCTTC.

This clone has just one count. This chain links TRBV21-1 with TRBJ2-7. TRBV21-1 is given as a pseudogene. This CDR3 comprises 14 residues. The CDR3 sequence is CARPGSYLSYEQYV. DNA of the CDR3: TGTGCCCGCCCCGGCTCTTACCTCTCCTACGAGCAGTACGTC.

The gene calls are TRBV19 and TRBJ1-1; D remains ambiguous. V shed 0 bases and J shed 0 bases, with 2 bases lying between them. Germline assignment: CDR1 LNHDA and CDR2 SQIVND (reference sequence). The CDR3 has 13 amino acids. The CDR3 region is CASSIDVNTEAFF. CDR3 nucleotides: TGTGCCAGTAGTATAGACGTGAACACTGAAGCTTTCTTT.

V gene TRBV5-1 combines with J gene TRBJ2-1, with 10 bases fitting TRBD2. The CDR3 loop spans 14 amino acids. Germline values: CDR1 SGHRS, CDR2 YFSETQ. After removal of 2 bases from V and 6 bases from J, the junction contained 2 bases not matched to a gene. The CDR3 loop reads CASSLAGGSNEQFF. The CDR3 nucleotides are TGCGCCAGCAGCTTAGCGGGAGGGAGCAATGAGCAGTTCTTC. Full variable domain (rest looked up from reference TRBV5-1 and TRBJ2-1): KAGVTQTPRYLIKTRGQQVTLSCSPISGHRSVSWYQQTPGQGLQFLFEYFSETQRNKGNFPGRFSGRQFSNSRSEMNVSTLELGDSALYLCASSLAGGSNEQFFGPGTRLTVL.

The CDR3 loop is CASTWDGSGGYTF. The CDR3 coding sequence is TGTGCCAGCACCTGGGACGGTTCAGGTGGCTACACCTTC. The chain has TRBV7-8 and TRBJ1-2, with D perhaps matching TRBD1 (5 bases). V gave up 7 bases and J gave up 7 bases, with 16 bases separating them. The CDR3 is 13 amino acids. CDR1 SGHVS and CDR2 FQNEAQ come from the germline V gene.

In nucleotides, the CDR3 is TGTGCCAGTAGTGGATATGGCTACACCTTC. Translation gives CASSGYGYTF. This chain connects TRBV19 to TRBJ1-2; no clear D gene. The germline V gene has CDR1 LNHDA and CDR2 SQIVND (reference sequence). Trimming cost V 5 bases and J 5 bases, with 3 bases left between them. The CDR3 covers 10 residues.